The source of this TCR beta chain is a study of OX40 agonist ivuxolimab in advanced cancers. Findings of the study overall: Nonresponders, in some cases, also had low normalized T-cell clonal expansion. The work left the antigen specificity of expanded peripheral T cells undetermined. Clones of CD4+ and CD8+ blood T cells grew by week 6 at doses of 0.1 to 3.0 mg/kg.

This CDR3 contains 16 residues. CDR1 is MDHEN, CDR2 SYDVKM, per germline. V was pared by 6 bases and J by 1 base, with 16 bases between. Comment on this clone: Its antigen is not identified.

Clones were read by immunoSEQ multiplex PCR, and TCRdb kept only the in-frame ones, dropping some. The data hold approximately 73,000 clones, with around 90% observed a single time. Sequencing was performed on CD4+ or CD8+ T cells sorted from blood, taken in a trial of the OX40 agonist ivuxolimab. This TCR derives from an adult with an advanced solid tumor such as melanoma, head and neck, liver or kidney cancer. The V and J genes are TRBV28 and TRBJ1-5, with D possibly being TRBD1 (6 bases). CDR3 nucleotides: TGTGCCAGCAGAACTGCAGGGGATAGAAGCAATCAGCCCCAGCATTTT. Its protein is CASRTAGDRSNQPQHF. Supplemented by reference TRBV28 and TRBJ1-5, the full variable domain reads DVKVTQSSRYLVKRTGEKVFLECVQDMDHENMFWYRQDPGLGLRLIYFSYDVKMKEKGDIPEGYSVSREKKERFSLILESASTNQTSMYLCASRTAGDRSNQPQHFGDGTRLSIL.